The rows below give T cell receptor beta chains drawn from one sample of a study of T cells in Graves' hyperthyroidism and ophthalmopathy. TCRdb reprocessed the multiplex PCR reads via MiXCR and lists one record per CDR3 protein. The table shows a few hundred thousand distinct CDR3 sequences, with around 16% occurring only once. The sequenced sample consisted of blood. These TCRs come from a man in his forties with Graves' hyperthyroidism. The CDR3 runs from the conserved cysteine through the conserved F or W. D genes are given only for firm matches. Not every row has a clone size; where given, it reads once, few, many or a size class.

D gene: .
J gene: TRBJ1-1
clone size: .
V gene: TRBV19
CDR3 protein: CASRLLAGALNTEAFF
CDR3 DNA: TGTGCCAGTAGGCTGTTGGCAGGGGCTTTGAACACTGAAGCTTTCTTT

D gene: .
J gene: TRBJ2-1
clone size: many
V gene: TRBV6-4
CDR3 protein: CASSRDGTGDYNEQFF
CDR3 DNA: TGTGCCAGCTCTCGAGACGGGACTGGGGACTACAATGAGCAGTTCTTC

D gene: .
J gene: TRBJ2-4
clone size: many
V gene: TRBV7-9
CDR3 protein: CASSHSGWGLIKNIQYF
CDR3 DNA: TGTGCCAGCAGCCATTCGGGCTGGGGGCTTATCAAAAACATTCAGTACTTC

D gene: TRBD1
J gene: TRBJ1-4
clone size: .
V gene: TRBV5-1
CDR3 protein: CASSRNAGTGEGKLFF
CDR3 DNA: TGCGCCAGCAGCCGAAATGCCGGGACAGGGGAAGGAAAACTGTTTTTT

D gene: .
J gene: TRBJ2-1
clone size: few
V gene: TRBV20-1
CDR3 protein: CSAIRNNEQFF
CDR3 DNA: TGCAGTGCTATAAGAAACAATGAGCAGTTCTTC

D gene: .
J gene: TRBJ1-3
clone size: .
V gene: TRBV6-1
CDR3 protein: CASRRAAGDVVGNTIYF
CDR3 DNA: TGTGCCAGCAGGAGAGCTGCCGGGGACGTAGTTGGAAACACCATATATTTT

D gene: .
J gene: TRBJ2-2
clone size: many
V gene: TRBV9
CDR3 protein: CASSVVGRDEDTGELFF
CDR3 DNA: TGTGCCAGCAGCGTAGTGGGCAGGGACGAGGACACCGGGGAGCTGTTTTTT

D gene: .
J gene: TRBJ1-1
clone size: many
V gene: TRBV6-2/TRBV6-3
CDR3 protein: CASSWEQGVGNTEAFF
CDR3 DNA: TGTGCCAGCAGTTGGGAACAGGGAGTAGGGAACACTGAAGCTTTCTTT

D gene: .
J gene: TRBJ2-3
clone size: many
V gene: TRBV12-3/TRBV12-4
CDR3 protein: CASSPVDTTQYF
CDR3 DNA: TGTGCCAGCAGTCCGGTGGACACTACGCAGTATTTT

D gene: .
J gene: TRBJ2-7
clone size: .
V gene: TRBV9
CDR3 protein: CASSVGSGETYEQYF
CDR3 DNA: TGTGCCAGCAGCGTAGGATCAGGGGAAACCTACGAGCAGTACTTC

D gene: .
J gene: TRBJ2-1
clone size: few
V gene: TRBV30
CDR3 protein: CAWSVGAGNNEQFF
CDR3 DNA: TGTGCCTGGAGTGTAGGAGCAGGTAACAATGAGCAGTTCTTC

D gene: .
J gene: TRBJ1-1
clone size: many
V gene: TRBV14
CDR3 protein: CASSQDRAGQAFF
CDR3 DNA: TGTGCCAGCAGCCAAGATAGGGCCGGGCAAGCTTTCTTT

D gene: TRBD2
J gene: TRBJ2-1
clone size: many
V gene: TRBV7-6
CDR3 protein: CASSPLAGGRNEQFF
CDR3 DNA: TGTGCCAGCAGTCCTTTAGCGGGGGGGCGAAATGAGCAGTTCTTC

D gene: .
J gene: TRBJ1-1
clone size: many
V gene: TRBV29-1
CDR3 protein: CSSGTGNTEAFF
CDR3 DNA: TGCAGCTCTGGGACGGGGAACACTGAAGCTTTCTTT

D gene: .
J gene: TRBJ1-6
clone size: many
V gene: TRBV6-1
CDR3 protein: CASGLGYNSPLHF
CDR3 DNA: TGTGCCAGCGGCCTTGGATATAATTCACCCCTCCACTTT

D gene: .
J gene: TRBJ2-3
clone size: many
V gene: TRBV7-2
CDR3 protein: CASSLRQLDTQYF
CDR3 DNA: TGTGCCAGCAGCTTACGACAGTTGGATACGCAGTATTTT

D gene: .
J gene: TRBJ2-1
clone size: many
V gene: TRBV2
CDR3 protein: CASRDTWPAPNEQFF
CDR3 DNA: TGTGCCAGCAGAGATACCTGGCCAGCCCCTAATGAGCAGTTCTTC

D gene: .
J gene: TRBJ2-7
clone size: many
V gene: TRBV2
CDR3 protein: CASSYFGVSYEQYF
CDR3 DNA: TGTGCCAGCAGCTACTTCGGGGTTTCCTACGAGCAGTACTTC

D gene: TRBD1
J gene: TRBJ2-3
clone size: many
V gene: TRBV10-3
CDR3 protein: CAISSGGSTDTQYF
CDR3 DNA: TGTGCCATTTCCTCAGGGGGAAGCACAGATACGCAGTATTTT

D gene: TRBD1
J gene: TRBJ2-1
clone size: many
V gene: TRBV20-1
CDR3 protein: CSARGGQGSYNEQFF
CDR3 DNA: TGCAGTGCTAGAGGGGGACAGGGTTCTTACAATGAGCAGTTCTTC

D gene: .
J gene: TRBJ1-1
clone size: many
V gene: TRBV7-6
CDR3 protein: CASSLGGMGVNTEAFF
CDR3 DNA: TGTGCCAGCAGCTTAGGGGGCATGGGAGTGAACACTGAAGCTTTCTTT

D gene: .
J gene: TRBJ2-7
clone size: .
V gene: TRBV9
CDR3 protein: CASSRTGSSSYEQYF
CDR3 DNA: TGTGCCAGCAGCCGTACTGGGTCGAGCTCCTACGAGCAGTACTTC

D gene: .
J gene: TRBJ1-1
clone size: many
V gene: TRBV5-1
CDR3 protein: CASSLEGTATEAFF
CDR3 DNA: TGCGCCAGCAGCTTGGAGGGGACGGCGACTGAAGCTTTCTTT

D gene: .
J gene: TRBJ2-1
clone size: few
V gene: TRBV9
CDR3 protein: CASSVPNSGQGDYNEQFF
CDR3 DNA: TGTGCCAGCAGCGTACCCAACAGCGGGCAGGGGGATTACAATGAGCAGTTCTTC

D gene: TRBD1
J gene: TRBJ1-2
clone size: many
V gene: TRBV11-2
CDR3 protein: CASSARLGTEDYGYTF
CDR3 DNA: TGTGCCAGCAGCGCCCGACTCGGGACAGAGGACTATGGCTACACCTTC

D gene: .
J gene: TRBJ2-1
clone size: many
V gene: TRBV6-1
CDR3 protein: CASSPRGYSYNEQFF
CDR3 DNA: TGTGCCAGCAGCCCCAGGGGTTACTCCTACAATGAGCAGTTCTTC

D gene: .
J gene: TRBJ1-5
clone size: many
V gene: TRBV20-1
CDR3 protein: CSGTWLGANQPQHF
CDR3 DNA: TGCAGCGGCACGTGGTTAGGGGCAAATCAGCCCCAGCATTTT

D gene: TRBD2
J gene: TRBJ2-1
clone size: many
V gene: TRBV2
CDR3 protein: CASSGGSREDEQFF
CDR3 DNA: TGTGCCAGCAGTGGCGGTTCACGGGAGGATGAGCAGTTCTTC

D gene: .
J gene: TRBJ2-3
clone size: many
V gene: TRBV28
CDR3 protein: CASSGGPAGGTDTQYF
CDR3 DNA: TGTGCCAGCAGTGGGGGCCCGGCGGGGGGCACAGATACGCAGTATTTT